This record looks at one TCR beta chain sequence and its context. These data are taken from a study of preoperative IRX-2 immunotherapy in early breast cancer. The germline gives CDR1 LNHDA, CDR2 SQIVND (reference sequence). Trimming left V 3 bases short and J 4 bases short, with 11 bases between. The CDR3 has 14 residues. Treatment: preoperative locoregional IRX-2 cytokine immunotherapy. Patients received preoperative, locoregional IRX-2 cytokine immunotherapy in a phase Ib study. Sequencing was performed with immunoSEQ multiplex PCR; in TCRdb, only in-frame clones are kept and a portion is missing. The data show fewer than 25,000 clones, roughly 90% seen once.

The specimen comprised tumor tissue, sampled after IRX-2 immunotherapy. This TCR was recovered from a human donor with breast cancer. The V and J genes are TRBV19 and TRBJ2-3; a weak D match, TRBD1 (6 bases). CDR3 coding DNA: TGTGCCAGTAGTATTCTGGGGGCCGCAGATACGCAGTATTTT. The encoded protein is CASSILGAADTQYF. The whole variable domain, remainder taken from reference TRBV19 and TRBJ2-3, is DGGITQSPKYLFRKEGQNVTLSCEQNLNHDAMYWYRQDPGQGLRLIYYSQIVNDFQKGDIAEGYSVSREKKESFPLTVTSAQKNPTAFYLCASSILGAADTQYFGPGTRLTVL.